This passage covers 21 T cell receptor beta chains from one sample sequenced in a study of CD8 T cells in Susac syndrome. Reverse transcription of about 0.45 to 1 ug RNA was performed with random hexamers. Each CDR3 protein gets one entry after TCRdb re-called the immunoSEQ multiplex PCR reads with MiXCR. This sample has nearly 110,000 distinct CDR3 sequences, with approximately 93% found just once. The material sequenced was CD8+ T cells from PBMCs. The receptor source for this set is a human donor with Susac syndrome.

The V gene is TRBV9, the J gene TRBJ1-5, with 11 bases lining up with TRBD1. This CDR3 has 17 residues. Germline V CDR1 and CDR2: SGDLS, YYNGEE. The ends lost 3 bases at V and 0 bases at J; junction bases unmatched: 5. CDR3 nucleotide sequence: TGTGCCAGCAGCGAGGGACAGGGGGGCTATAGCAATCAGCCCCAGCATTTT. This sequence encodes CASSEGQGGYSNQPQHF.

This rearrangement joins TRBV2 to TRBJ2-7, with D perhaps given as TRBD1 or TRBD2 (5 bases each). Germline V gene sequence: CDR1 SNHLY, CDR2 FYNNEI. CDR3 length: 15 amino acids. Trimming removed 2 bases from V and 1 base from J, with 12 bases in between. The DNA of the CDR3 is TGTGCCAGCAGTGAATCACGGGGACCGTCCTACGAGCAGTACTTC. This translates into CASSESRGPSYEQYF.

This sequence joins TRBV14 and TRBJ2-3; 9 nucleotides agree with TRBD1. V trimming: 3 bases; J trimming: 2 bases; junction bases outside the gene matches: 6. Germline CDR1 is SGHDN and CDR2 is FVKESK. CDR3 length: 16 amino acids. The CDR3: CASSHARDRVTDTQYF. The CDR3 DNA reads as TGTGCCAGCAGCCATGCCCGGGACAGGGTCACAGATACGCAGTATTTT.

The chain combines TRBV9 with TRBJ2-7; the D is unclear. Germline-derived CDR1 and CDR2 are SGDLS and YYNGEE. The CDR3 runs 14 residues. Trimming removed 0 bases from V and 4 bases from J, with 11 bases in between. The CDR3 sequence is CASSVGQSAYEQYF. The DNA of the CDR3 is TGTGCCAGCAGCGTAGGTCAGTCGGCTTACGAGCAGTACTTC.

This clonotype was seen just once. The V and J genes are TRBV25-1 and TRBJ1-1, with D tentatively TRBD1 (5 bases). CDR1 is MGHDK, CDR2 SYGVNS, per germline. Trimming pared 10 bases from V and 2 bases from J, leaving 26 bases between. This CDR3 contains 17 residues. CDR3 in amino acids: CATVGMRKGTINTEAFF. The CDR3 region has the DNA TGTGCCACCGTAGGGATGAGAAAGGGGACGATTAACACTGAAGCTTTCTTT.

The J gene is TRBJ2-1, the V gene TRBV5-6; 10 nucleotides agree with TRBD2. Germline CDR1 reads SGHDT; CDR2 reads YYEEEE. The V and J ends lost 2 bases and 12 bases, in that order; junction bases with no gene match: 8. There are 14 residues in the CDR3. Written as DNA, the CDR3 is TGTGCCAGCAGCTTAACAGCGGGGGGGCCGGGGCAGTTCTTC. It translates to CASSLTAGGPGQFF.

This clonotype has just one count. This chain's CDR3 is CASSPRTDGNTIYF. The DNA for the CDR3 is TGTGCCAGCAGCCCCCGGACAGACGGAAACACCATATATTTT. V is TRBV7-9 and J is TRBJ1-3, with a possible D match to TRBD1 (6 bases). The ends were cut back, 5 bases at V and 4 bases at J, with 12 bases in the middle. The V gene's germline CDR1 is SEHNR and CDR2 FQNEAQ (reference sequence). The CDR3 has 14 amino acids.

V usage is TRBV15 and J usage is TRBJ1-2; D may be TRBD1 (5 bases). CDR1 is LNHNV, CDR2 YYDKDF, per germline (reference sequence). Between the trimmed V and J ends, which lost 4 bases and 8 bases, there was a span of 14 bases. The CDR3 sequence is 13 residues long. CDR3 region: CATSTRVDSGYTF. The CDR3 DNA reads TGTGCCACCAGCACCCGTGTTGACAGCGGCTACACCTTC.

This chain connects TRBV27 to TRBJ1-2, with 9 bases that match TRBD1. The CDR3 length is 15 residues. The germline gives CDR1 MNHEY, CDR2 SMNVEV (reference sequence). V was pared by 0 bases and J by 6 bases, with 5 bases of the junction left unmatched. The CDR3 loop is CASSLSPWTGDGYTF. The DNA for the CDR3 is TGTGCCAGCAGTTTATCGCCCTGGACAGGGGATGGCTACACCTTC.

The rearrangement uses TRBV6-4 and TRBJ2-6; D tentatively fits TRBD1 or TRBD2 (5 bases each). Germline CDR1 reads MRHNA; CDR2 reads SNTAGT. V shed 3 bases and J shed 2 bases, with 5 bases lying between them. This CDR3 spans 14 amino acids. The chain's CDR3 is CASSEGAGANVLTF. For the CDR3, the DNA is TGTGCCAGCAGTGAGGGGGCTGGGGCCAACGTCCTGACTTTC.

With respect to this clonotype: The junction shows a germline mismatch at one end, possibly a read error. The V call is TRBV2, the J call TRBJ1-3, with a possible D match to TRBD1 (6 bases). CDR1 is SNHLY and CDR2 is FYNNEI in the germline V gene. The CDR3 extends over 10 amino acids. The CDR3 region has the DNA TGTGCCAGCAGCGGACAGACTAAGGTTTTT. It is translated as CASSGQTKVF.

The chain employs TRBV27 and TRBJ2-1, with 8 nucleotides matching TRBD1. Losses at the gene ends were 5 bases for V and 7 bases for J; bases not matched to a gene: 4. The CDR3 loop spans 13 amino acids. CDR1 is MNHEY and CDR2 is SMNVEV in the germline V gene (reference sequence). The CDR3 DNA reads TGTGCCAGCAGTAAGGACAGGGCGAATGAGCAGTTCTTC. Its translation: CASSKDRANEQFF.

This clonotype appeared once. This sequence joins TRBV20-1 and TRBJ2-1; 7 nucleotides agree with TRBD1. The CDR3 extends over 13 amino acids. Germline assignment: CDR1 DFQATT and CDR2 SNEGSKA (reference sequence). J gave up 9 bases and V 5 bases, and 10 bases lay outside the gene matches. CDR3 protein: CSAYIDRVTEQFF. The CDR3 nucleotides are TGCAGTGCTTACATAGACAGGGTGACTGAGCAGTTCTTC.

The V call is TRBV7-9, the J call TRBJ1-5, with 8 bases identical to TRBD1. Losses at the gene ends were 5 bases for V and 7 bases for J; bases not matched to a gene: 7. The CDR3 runs 14 residues. Per the germline V gene, CDR1 is SEHNR and CDR2 is FQNEAQ (reference sequence). CDR3 bases: TGTGCCAGCAGCCTGGGACAGGCGGGGCAGCCCCAGCATTTT. Its protein product is CASSLGQAGQPQHF.

V gene TRBV5-4 combines with J gene TRBJ1-1; 9 nucleotides agree with TRBD1. The CDR3 spans 14 residues. Per germline, CDR1 SGHNT and CDR2 YYREEE (reference sequence). V lost 5 bases and J lost 4; bases outside the gene matches: 6. The CDR3 coding sequence is TGTGCCAGCAGATTGACAGGGGGACTCACTGAAGCTTTCTTT. This encodes CASRLTGGLTEAFF. Complete variable domain (other parts from reference TRBV5-4 and TRBJ1-1): ETGVTQSPTHLIKTRGQQVTLRCSSQSGHNTVSWYQQALGQGPQFIFQYYREEENGRGNFPPRFSGLQFPNYSSELNVNALELDDSALYLCASRLTGGLTEAFFGQGTRLTVV.

This clonotype has just one count. The gene calls are TRBV20-1 and TRBJ1-4; D is unresolved. The CDR3 runs to 14 residues. Trimming pared 0 bases from V and 8 bases from J, leaving 13 bases between. The germline CDR1 and CDR2 sequences are DFQATT and SNEGSKA (reference sequence). This CDR3 reads CSARDVTRREKLFF. The CDR3 DNA follows: TGCAGTGCTAGAGATGTAACCCGCAGGGAAAAACTGTTTTTT.

The genes are TRBV9 and TRBJ1-2; the D is unclear. Trimming stripped 2 bases from V and 8 bases from J, with 13 bases between. This CDR3 comprises 13 residues. The germline V gene encodes CDR1 SGDLS and CDR2 YYNGEE. In DNA form, the CDR3 reads TGTGCCAGCAGCGTCGACAACGCTTGGGGCTACACCTTC. Its translation: CASSVDNAWGYTF.

The chain is built from TRBV9 and TRBJ1-6; D might be TRBD1 (5 bases). Trimming removed 4 bases at V and 9 bases at J, with 14 bases between. CDR1 and CDR2 from the germline V gene are SGDLS and YYNGEE. The CDR3 is 14 amino acids. The CDR3 loop is CASSPSPGASPLHF. The DNA for the CDR3 is TGTGCCAGCAGCCCTTCCCCCGGGGCTTCACCCCTCCACTTT.

This rearrangement joins TRBV6-2 or TRBV6-3 to TRBJ2-6; 7 nucleotides agree with TRBD2. Trimming cost V 6 bases and J 2 bases; bases outside gene matches: 1. From germline, CDR1 is MNHEY and CDR2 SVGEGT. This CDR3 contains 14 residues. This chain's CDR3 is CASSREAGANVLTF. CDR3 nucleotides: TGTGCCAGCAGCCGGGAGGCTGGGGCCAACGTCCTGACTTTC.

This clonotype was picked up a small number of times. The chain recombines TRBV4-1 with TRBJ2-1; D ambiguous. This CDR3 has 14 amino acids. Trimming stripped 1 base from V and 5 bases from J, with 9 bases between. From germline, CDR1 is MGHRA and CDR2 YSYEKL. CDR3 residues: CASSQVPSDNEQFF. CDR3 DNA: TGCGCCAGCAGCCAAGTCCCCAGCGACAATGAGCAGTTCTTC.

The V call is TRBV5-4, the J call TRBJ1-1, with D maybe TRBD1 (6 bases). The V end lost 4 bases, the J end lost 6 bases, and 13 bases lay between the germline ends. This CDR3 contains 13 residues. From germline, CDR1 is SGHNT and CDR2 YYREEE (reference sequence). DNA of the CDR3: TGTGCCAGCAGCACGGACAGTGCGCCTGAAGCTTTCTTT. It specifies CASSTDSAPEAFF.